This is a list of T cell receptor beta chains from one sample in a study of CD8 T cells in ankylosing spondylitis. TCRdb passed the 5' RACE reads through MiXCR, listing each CDR3 protein once. The sample includes fewer than 250,000 distinct CDR3 sequences, about 11% of them seen just once. The sample comprised blood, either unsorted or a sorted T cell fraction (not recorded which). The receptors derive from a male donor with ankylosing spondylitis or in good health (not recorded which). Both conserved end residues are part of each CDR3. Each record gives: J gene, V gene, D gene, clone size, CDR3 protein, CDR3 DNA. A D gene is named only where the DNA matches it firmly. Clone size appears in some rows only: once, few, many, or a class for an expanded clone.

j_call: TRBJ1-1
v_call: TRBV11-2
d_call: TRBD1
clone_size: few
cdr3_aa: CASSPGQGLGTEAFF
cdr3_nt: TGTGCCAGCAGCCCGGGACAGGGATTGGGCACTGAAGCTTTCTTT

j_call: TRBJ2-3
v_call: TRBV7-9
d_call: TRBD2
clone_size: many
cdr3_aa: CASVTGGSTDTQYF
cdr3_nt: TGTGCCAGCGTTACGGGGGGGAGCACAGATACGCAGTATTTT

j_call: TRBJ2-5
v_call: TRBV7-9
d_call: -
clone_size: many
cdr3_aa: CASSLAQGKEETQYF
cdr3_nt: TGTGCCAGCAGCTTAGCGCAGGGGAAAGAAGAGACCCAGTACTTC

j_call: TRBJ1-1
v_call: TRBV15
d_call: -
clone_size: many
cdr3_aa: CATSRFRGGNANTEAFF
cdr3_nt: TGTGCCACCAGCAGATTCCGAGGGGGGAATGCCAACACTGAAGCTTTCTTT

j_call: TRBJ2-1
v_call: TRBV7-9
d_call: TRBD2
clone_size: -
cdr3_aa: CASSSTSGDQWNEQFF
cdr3_nt: TGTGCCAGCAGCTCGACTAGCGGAGATCAGTGGAATGAGCAGTTCTTC

j_call: TRBJ1-2
v_call: TRBV5-1
d_call: -
clone_size: -
cdr3_aa: CASSLGQAPSDYGYTF
cdr3_nt: TGCGCCAGCAGCTTGGGACAGGCACCATCTGACTATGGCTACACCTTC

j_call: TRBJ2-7
v_call: TRBV6-5
d_call: -
clone_size: -
cdr3_aa: CASSYFGNSYEQYF
cdr3_nt: TGTGCCAGCAGTTACTTCGGGAATTCCTACGAGCAGTACTTC

j_call: TRBJ2-7
v_call: TRBV5-4
d_call: TRBD1
clone_size: many
cdr3_aa: CASSRGDRGPYEQYF
cdr3_nt: TGTGCCAGCAGCCGGGGTGACAGGGGCCCCTACGAGCAGTACTTC

j_call: TRBJ1-4
v_call: TRBV30
d_call: -
clone_size: many
cdr3_aa: CAWKRGEKLFF
cdr3_nt: TGTGCCTGGAAACGGGGGGAAAAACTGTTTTTT

j_call: TRBJ2-2
v_call: TRBV6-5
d_call: -
clone_size: once
cdr3_aa: CASNRGTGELFF
cdr3_nt: TGTGCCAGCAATAGGGGCACCGGGGAGCTGTTTTTT

j_call: TRBJ1-4
v_call: TRBV7-2
d_call: -
clone_size: -
cdr3_aa: CASSFYRAGEKLFF
cdr3_nt: TGTGCCAGCAGCTTTTACAGGGCCGGTGAAAAACTGTTTTTT

j_call: TRBJ1-4
v_call: TRBV5-1
d_call: -
clone_size: many
cdr3_aa: CASSLNGLTNEKLFF
cdr3_nt: TGCGCCAGCAGCTTGAATGGGCTAACTAATGAAAAACTGTTTTTT

j_call: TRBJ2-1
v_call: TRBV3-1
d_call: -
clone_size: -
cdr3_aa: CASSRSSGDEQFF
cdr3_nt: TGTGCCAGCAGCCGTAGCTCAGGGGATGAGCAGTTCTTC

j_call: TRBJ1-1
v_call: TRBV29-1
d_call: -
clone_size: many
cdr3_aa: CSVPGAGRTEAFF
cdr3_nt: TGCAGCGTTCCCGGGGCAGGTCGGACTGAAGCTTTCTTT

j_call: TRBJ1-6
v_call: TRBV21-1
d_call: -
clone_size: many
cdr3_aa: CASSKSDRASSYNSPLHF
cdr3_nt: TGTGCCAGCAGCAAAAGTGACAGGGCGAGCTCCTATAATTCACCCCTCCACTTT

j_call: TRBJ2-2
v_call: TRBV10-1
d_call: TRBD1
clone_size: many
cdr3_aa: CASKGQGDTGELFF
cdr3_nt: TGCGCCAGCAAGGGACAGGGGGACACCGGGGAGCTGTTTTTT

j_call: TRBJ2-7
v_call: TRBV7-2
d_call: TRBD2
clone_size: -
cdr3_aa: CASSSGLAGGPYYEQYF
cdr3_nt: TGTGCCAGCAGCTCCGGACTAGCGGGAGGGCCTTACTACGAGCAGTACTTC

j_call: TRBJ2-7
v_call: TRBV5-1
d_call: -
clone_size: many
cdr3_aa: CASSFERASYEQYF
cdr3_nt: TGCGCCAGCAGCTTTGAGCGGGCCTCCTACGAGCAGTACTTC

j_call: TRBJ1-2
v_call: TRBV27
d_call: -
clone_size: many
cdr3_aa: CASSPRGPNYGYTF
cdr3_nt: TGTGCCAGCAGTCCCCGGGGACCTAACTATGGCTACACCTTC

j_call: TRBJ2-1
v_call: TRBV4-1
d_call: -
clone_size: many
cdr3_aa: CASSPRVNEQFF
cdr3_nt: TGCGCCAGCAGCCCCAGAGTCAATGAGCAGTTCTTC

j_call: TRBJ2-4
v_call: TRBV20-1
d_call: -
clone_size: many
cdr3_aa: CSARVGGAKNIQYF
cdr3_nt: TGCAGTGCTAGAGTAGGGGGAGCCAAAAACATTCAGTACTTC